This T cell receptor (beta chain) emerged from a study of blood T cell repertoires in COVID-19. Study-wide background: Samples of COVID-19 (acute and convalescent) were obtained from the United States, Italy and Spain. From T cells, B-cell-depleted T cells, or PBMCs came the material, which was cDNA or gDNA.

In the source study's methods: Amplification of reference gene primers provided the estimated nucleated cell counts. Libraries were prepared by immunoSEQ multiplex PCR; TCRdb keeps only in-frame clonotypes and omits some of them. V, J and clone size reflect that table, while D and trimming were determined from the DNA. The sample has 310,000 or so clones, around nine tenths seen once. The trim removed 6 bases at V and 0 bases at J, leaving 17 bases unmatched. This CDR3 region has 19 residues. Germline assignment: CDR1 MNHEY and CDR2 SMNVEV (reference sequence). Everyone who took part was 18 to 89 years old, and they came from about two dozen US areas.

This receptor was obtained from a woman in her thirties or forties who had recovered from COVID-19. The chain combines TRBV27 with TRBJ1-1, with 9 bases identical to TRBD1. The source material was PBMCs or T cells enriched from blood (not recorded which). Here the CDR3 DNA reads TGTGCCAGCAGCCGCTTTCCCCCAGGACAGGGGTTCATGAACACTGAAGCTTTCTTT. Translated: CASSRFPPGQGFMNTEAFF.